This TCR beta chain stems from a study of blood T cell repertoires in COVID-19. Study at large: PBMCs, B-cell-depleted T cells, or T cells provided the cDNA or gDNA that made up the material.

This clone appeared a single time. Assay: immunoSEQ multiplex PCR; the TCRdb copy retains only in-frame clones and omits some. The data contain 300,000 to 400,000 clones, 70% to 90% of them singletons. Trimming took off 5 bases at V and 3 bases at J, with 8 bases between the two ends. The CDR3 spans 12 residues. Germline V CDR1 and CDR2: LNHDA, SQIVND (reference sequence). The sequencing input was PBMCs or T cells enriched from blood (not recorded which). The origin of this receptor is a woman aged 40 to 50 with acute COVID-19. The chain carries TRBV19 and TRBJ2-7, with D unclear. CDR3 residues: CASSQQNYEQYF. The CDR3, as DNA: TGTGCCAGTAGTCAACAGAACTACGAGCAGTACTTC.